This entry lists 17 T cell receptor beta chains sequenced from one sample in a study of patients and donors after allogeneic stem cell transplantation (dated by TCRdb to between 2020 and 2021). Libraries were made using RT-PCR. The instrument was a NextSeq 550. TCRdb reran the public reads through fastp at Q25 and MiXCR, keeping productive beta chains. Under each unique CDR3 protein, matching rows form one entry showing the most common genes and DNA. The sample contains over 150,000 distinct CDR3 sequences, 25% to 35% of them found a single time. Around 3% of the sample belongs to the ten largest clones. The specimen sequenced was blood, either unsorted or a sorted T cell fraction (not recorded which). All receptors come from a human donor who was either an allogeneic HSCT recipient or a stem cell or donor lymphocyte infusion donor (not recorded which). It is not recorded whose cells these are; they may come from a transplant donor.

V is TRBV4-3 and J is TRBJ2-1, with a possible D match to TRBD2 (6 bases). Germline CDR1 is LGHNA and CDR2 is YSLEER. This CDR3 has 17 residues. Trimming took off 0 bases at V and 4 bases at J, with 16 bases between the two ends. CDR3 in amino acids: CASSQDPGSSGYNEQFF. Here the CDR3 DNA reads TGCGCCAGCAGCCAAGATCCGGGAAGTAGCGGTTACAATGAGCAGTTCTTC.

This clonotype came up once. V gene TRBV12-3 or TRBV12-4 combines with J gene TRBJ2-5; TRBD2 is a possible D gene (5 bases). The CDR3 runs to 12 residues. Trimming stripped 6 bases from V and 9 bases from J, with 14 bases between. The CDR3 region has the DNA TGTGCCAGCAGCCCCTTCCGGGGAGCCCAGTACTTC. Translation: CASSPFRGAQYF.

In DNA, the CDR3 is TGTGCCAGCAGTCTCCCCACAGGGATAAAGGCCGTTAACTATGGCTACACCTTC. It codes for CASSLPTGIKAVNYGYTF. This rearrangement joins TRBV6-6 to TRBJ1-2, with a possible D match to TRBD1 (6 bases). Germline V gives CDR1 MNHNY, CDR2 SVGAGI (reference sequence). The CDR3 consists of 18 residues. V was trimmed by 5 bases and J by 1 base, leaving 23 bases between them.

The rearrangement uses TRBV7-9 and TRBJ1-4; D not certain. V shed 8 bases and J shed 8 bases, with 15 bases lying between them. The CDR3 is made up of 13 amino acids. Germline V lookup: CDR1 SEHNR, CDR2 FQNEAQ (reference sequence). This CDR3 reads CASSRPNGEKLFF. The CDR3 DNA reads TGTGCCAGCTCCAGGCCCAACGGGGAAAAACTGTTTTTT.

The V call is TRBV29-1, the J call TRBJ2-7; the D is unclear. Germline CDR1 SQVTM, CDR2 ANQGSEA. V was shortened by 0 bases and J by 0 bases, with 6 bases between the two germline ends. This CDR3 is 13 amino acids long. The chain's CDR3 is CSVEDRLSYEQYF. The CDR3 DNA follows: TGCAGCGTTGAAGATCGCCTCTCCTACGAGCAGTACTTC.

The CDR3 DNA sequence: TGTGCCAGCAGGCTCCGGGAACCCGAACGGTACAATGAGCAGTTCTTC. Translating gives CASRLREPERYNEQFF. V gene TRBV7-9 combines with J gene TRBJ2-1; D is possibly TRBD2 (5 bases). Germline V lookup: CDR1 SEHNR, CDR2 FQNEAQ (reference sequence). Trimming shortened V by 6 bases and J by 4 bases, and 19 bases separated the two germline ends. This CDR3 comprises 16 residues.

This clonotype has more than one count but fewer than ten. The chain employs TRBV12-3 or TRBV12-4 and TRBJ2-5; D possibly corresponds to TRBD1 (5 bases). This CDR3 is built from 13 residues. Between the trimmed V and J ends, which lost 5 bases and 1 base, there was a span of 8 bases. This CDR3 reads CASSRQTQETQYF. CDR3 coding DNA: TGTGCCAGCAGTCGACAGACCCAAGAGACCCAGTACTTC.

This clonotype was detected only a few times. This chain joins TRBV12-3 or TRBV12-4 and TRBJ2-3; D is uncertain. The CDR3 covers 13 residues. Trimming took 5 bases from V and 3 from J, leaving 9 bases between them. CDR3 region: CASSRVGTDTQYF. CDR3 in DNA: TGTGCCAGCAGTCGCGTGGGGACAGATACGCAGTATTTT.

The chain combines TRBV5-1 with TRBJ1-6; D unresolved. Trimming removed 3 bases at V and 9 bases at J, with 7 bases between. The CDR3 loop spans 12 amino acids. Germline CDR1 reads SGHRS; CDR2 reads YFSETQ. CDR3: CASSSRGSPLHF. The DNA of the CDR3 is TGCGCCAGCAGCTCCCGGGGTTCACCCCTCCACTTT.

This chain links TRBV7-8 with TRBJ2-2; TRBD2 agrees at 9 bases. The CDR3 totals 17 residues. Trimming cost V 3 bases and J 3 bases; bases outside gene matches: 8. The germline CDR1 and CDR2 sequences are SGHVS and FQNEAQ. CDR3 coding DNA: TGTGCCAGCAGCTTTCCCGCGGGAGGGAGTTACACCGGGGAGCTGTTTTTT. Protein sequence: CASSFPAGGSYTGELFF.

This clonotype was picked up a small number of times. The V and J genes are TRBV27 and TRBJ2-7; a weak D match, TRBD1 (5 bases). The CDR3 runs 15 residues. The V gene lost 5 bases and the J gene lost 3 bases, with 17 bases spanning the gap. Germline V gene data show CDR1 as MNHEY and CDR2 as SMNVEV (reference sequence). CDR3 residues: CASSNQGHLYYEQYF. CDR3 DNA: TGTGCCAGCAGTAACCAAGGACATCTGTACTACGAGCAGTACTTC.

In its sample, this clonotype was seen a few times. This chain uses TRBV7-9 with TRBJ1-3; D uncertain. The V end was cut by 2 bases, the J end by 0 bases, with 17 bases between. The CDR3 runs 18 residues. Germline V gives CDR1 SEHNR, CDR2 FQNEAQ (reference sequence). CDR3: CASSLLLGGGISGNTIYF. In nucleotides, the CDR3 is TGTGCCAGCAGCTTATTATTGGGCGGAGGAATCTCTGGAAACACCATATATTTT. Full variable domain (missing parts from reference TRBV7-9 and TRBJ1-3): DTGVSQNPRHKITKRGQNVTFRCDPISEHNRLYWYRQTLGQGPEFLTYFQNEAQLEKSRLLSDRFSAERPKGSFSTLEIQRTEQGDSAMYLCASSLLLGGGISGNTIYFGEGSWLTVV.

This clonotype was recorded once. The chain links TRBV6-5 to TRBJ2-1; D not certain. Germline CDR1 reads MNHEY; CDR2 reads SVGAGI. The V end lost 0 bases, the J end lost 10 bases, and 10 bases lay between the germline ends. The CDR3 is made up of 13 amino acids. The CDR3 sequence: CASSYSKGFEQFF. As DNA, the CDR3 is TGTGCCAGCAGTTACTCGAAAGGATTCGAGCAGTTCTTC.

The chain has TRBV9 and TRBJ2-1; D is perhaps TRBD2 (7 bases). V gave up 1 base and J gave up 3 bases, with 20 bases separating them. Germline loops: CDR1 SGDLS, CDR2 YYNGEE. CDR3 size: 18 residues. CDR3 DNA sequence: TGTGCCAGCAGCGTACCGGGGGGCGGTGGAGTTGACTACAATGAGCAGTTCTTC. This gives the protein CASSVPGGGGVDYNEQFF.

This clonotype was seen a single time. The V gene is TRBV4-3, the J gene TRBJ2-7; no clear D gene. V was clipped by 0 bases and J by 4 bases, with 10 bases between them. Germline V gene data show CDR1 as LGHNA and CDR2 as YSLEER. The CDR3 is 14 amino acids. The CDR3 DNA follows: TGCGCCAGCAGCCAAGACCGAAGTAGTTACGAGCAGTACTTC. It encodes CASSQDRSSYEQYF.

V usage is TRBV29-1 and J usage is TRBJ2-1, with TRBD2 identical over 8 bases. This CDR3 spans 13 amino acids. Germline V gives CDR1 SQVTM, CDR2 ANQGSEA. V shed 4 bases and J 3 bases; nucleotides not matched to a gene: 2. The CDR3, as DNA: TGCAGCGTTGCTAGCGGGCACTACAATGAGCAGTTCTTC. Its translation: CSVASGHYNEQFF.

The V and J genes are TRBV5-1 and TRBJ2-7, with 7 bases lining up with TRBD1. This CDR3 has 16 amino acids. V shed 3 bases, J shed 0 bases, and the junction held 9 bases outside the gene matches. The germline gives CDR1 SGHRS, CDR2 YFSETQ. Written as DNA, the CDR3 is TGCGCCAGCAGCTATGAAGGGGGCATGACCTCCTACGAGCAGTACTTC. The encoded protein is CASSYEGGMTSYEQYF. Supplemented by reference TRBV5-1 and TRBJ2-7, the full variable domain reads KAGVTQTPRYLIKTRGQQVTLSCSPISGHRSVSWYQQTPGQGLQFLFEYFSETQRNKGNFPGRFSGRQFSNSRSEMNVSTLELGDSALYLCASSYEGGMTSYEQYFGPGTRLTVT.